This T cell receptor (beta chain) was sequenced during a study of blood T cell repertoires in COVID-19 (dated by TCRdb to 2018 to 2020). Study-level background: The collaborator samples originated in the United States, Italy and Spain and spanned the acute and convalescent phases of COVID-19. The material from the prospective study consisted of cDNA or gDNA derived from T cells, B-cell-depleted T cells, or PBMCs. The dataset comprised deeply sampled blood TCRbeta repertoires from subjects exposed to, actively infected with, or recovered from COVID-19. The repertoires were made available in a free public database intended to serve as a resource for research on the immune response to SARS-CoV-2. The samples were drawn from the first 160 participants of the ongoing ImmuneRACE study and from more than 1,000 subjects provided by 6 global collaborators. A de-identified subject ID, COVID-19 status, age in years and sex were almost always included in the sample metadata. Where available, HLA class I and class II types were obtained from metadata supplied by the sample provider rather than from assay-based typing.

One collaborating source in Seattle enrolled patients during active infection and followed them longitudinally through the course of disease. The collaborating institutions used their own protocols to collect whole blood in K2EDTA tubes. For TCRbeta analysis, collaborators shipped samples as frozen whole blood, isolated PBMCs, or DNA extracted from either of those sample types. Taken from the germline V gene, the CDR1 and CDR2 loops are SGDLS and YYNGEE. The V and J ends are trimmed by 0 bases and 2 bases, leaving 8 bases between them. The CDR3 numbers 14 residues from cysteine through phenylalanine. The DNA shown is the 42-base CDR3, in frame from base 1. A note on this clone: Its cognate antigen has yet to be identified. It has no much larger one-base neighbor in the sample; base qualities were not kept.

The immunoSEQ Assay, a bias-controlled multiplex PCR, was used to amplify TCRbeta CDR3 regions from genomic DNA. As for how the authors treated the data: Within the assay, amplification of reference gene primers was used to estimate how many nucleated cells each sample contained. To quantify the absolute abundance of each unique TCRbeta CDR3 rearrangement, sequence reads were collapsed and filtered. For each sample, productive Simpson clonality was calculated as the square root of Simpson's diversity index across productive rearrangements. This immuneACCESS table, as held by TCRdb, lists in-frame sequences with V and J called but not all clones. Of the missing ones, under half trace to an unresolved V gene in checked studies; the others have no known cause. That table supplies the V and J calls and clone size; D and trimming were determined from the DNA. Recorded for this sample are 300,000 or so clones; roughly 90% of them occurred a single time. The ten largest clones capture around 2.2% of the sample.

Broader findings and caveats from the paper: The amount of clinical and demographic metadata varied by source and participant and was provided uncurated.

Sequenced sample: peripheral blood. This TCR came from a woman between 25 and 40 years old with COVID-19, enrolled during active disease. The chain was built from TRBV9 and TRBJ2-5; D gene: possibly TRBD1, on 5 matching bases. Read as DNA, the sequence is TGTGCCAGCAGCGTAGGGACAATACAAGAGACCCAGTACTTC. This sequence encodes CASSVGTIQETQYF. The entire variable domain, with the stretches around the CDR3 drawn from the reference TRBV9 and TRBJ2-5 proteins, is DSGVTQTPKHLITATGQRVTLRCSPRSGDLSVYWYQQSLDQGLQFLIQYYNGEERAKGNILERFSAQQFPDLHSELNLSSLELGDSALYFCASSVGTIQETQYFGPGTRLLVL.